A selection of T cell receptor beta chains follows, all from one sample in a study of T cell responses to AZD1222 COVID-19 vaccine. Clones were sequenced by immunoSEQ multiplex PCR, and TCRdb holds only the in-frame ones, with some missing. The sample lists around 91,000 clones, roughly 90% occurring once. The material was peripheral blood, obtained 28 days after the second AZD1222 dose. These receptors were obtained from an adult who received the AZD1222 COVID-19 vaccine. Both conserved end residues are part of each CDR3. D genes are given only for firm matches. Size tells how often a clone was seen (once, few, many) or the class of an expanded clone, and some rows leave it out.

>TRBJ1-3|NA|TRBV19|NA
CASSIWGDPGNTIYF
TGTGCCAGTAGTATTTGGGGCGATCCTGGAAACACCATATATTTT
>TRBJ2-3|NA|TRBV6-5|NA
CASSYSGTNAPDTQYF
TGTGCCAGCAGTTACTCCGGGACAAATGCCCCAGATACGCAGTATTTT
>TRBJ1-6|NA|TRBV7-8|TRBD1
CASSPDRGRNSPLHF
TGTGCCAGCAGCCCCGACAGGGGAAGAAATTCACCCCTCCACTTT
>TRBJ2-7|NA|TRBV7-8|NA
CASSRDTTGTLTYEQYF
TGTGCCAGCAGCAGAGACACCACCGGGACACTCACCTACGAGCAGTACTTC
>TRBJ2-7|NA|TRBV28|TRBD1
CASNPGQGSYEQYF
TGTGCCAGCAACCCGGGACAGGGTAGTTACGAGCAGTACTTC
>TRBJ1-3|NA|TRBV30|NA
CAWSGSSGNTIYF
TGTGCCTGGAGTGGGAGCTCTGGAAACACCATATATTTT
>TRBJ1-1|NA|TRBV4-1|NA
CASSQDIQVMNTEAFF
TGCGCCAGCAGCCAAGATATCCAAGTGATGAACACTGAAGCTTTCTTT
>TRBJ1-2|NA|TRBV6-5|NA
CASKIGATSNYGYTF
TGTGCCAGCAAGATAGGGGCTACCTCTAACTATGGCTACACCTTC
>TRBJ1-1|NA|TRBV28|NA
CASSLGGLRWRDTEAFF
TGTGCCAGCAGTTTAGGGGGGTTGAGGTGGCGCGACACTGAAGCTTTCTTT
>TRBJ2-2|NA|TRBV15|NA
CATSRDTRVYTGELFF
TGTGCCACCAGCAGAGATACTAGGGTTTACACCGGGGAGCTGTTTTTT
>TRBJ1-2|NA|TRBV5-1|NA
CASSLDGYTF
TGCGCCAGCAGCTTGGATGGCTACACCTTC
>TRBJ1-3|NA|TRBV2|NA
CASRYSGNTIYF
TGTGCCAGCAGATATTCTGGAAACACCATATATTTT
>TRBJ2-1|few|TRBV11-3|NA
CASSLDANNEQFF
TGTGCCAGCAGCTTAGACGCGAACAATGAGCAGTTCTTC
>TRBJ1-2|NA|TRBV20-1|NA
CSASDGVVGGYTF
TGCAGTGCTAGTGACGGGGTTGTTGGTGGCTACACCTTC
>TRBJ2-7|NA|TRBV27|NA
CASIEQGTYEQYF
TGTGCCAGCATAGAACAGGGAACCTACGAGCAGTACTTC
>TRBJ2-3|NA|TRBV7-2|NA
CASSFANTDTQYF
TGTGCCAGCAGCTTTGCAAACACAGATACGCAGTATTTT
>TRBJ1-4|NA|TRBV19|NA
CASSIIVGLDEKLFF
TGTGCCAGTAGTATTATCGTGGGTCTGGATGAAAAACTGTTTTTT
>TRBJ2-7|NA|TRBV19|TRBD2
CASSTLAGLSYEQYF
TGTGCCAGTAGTACCCTAGCGGGGCTCTCCTACGAGCAGTACTTC
>TRBJ1-5|NA|TRBV20-1|NA
CSARDQQPQHF
TGCAGTGCTAGAGATCAGCAGCCCCAGCATTTT
>TRBJ1-6|NA|TRBV12-3/TRBV12-4|NA
CASSLKGDHPLHF
TGTGCCAGCAGTTTAAAAGGAGACCACCCCCTCCACTTT
>TRBJ2-1|NA|TRBV9|NA
CASSVEGNEQFF
TGTGCCAGCAGCGTAGAGGGTAATGAGCAGTTCTTC
>TRBJ1-5|once|TRBV2|NA
CASSEAGGTRTQHF
TGTGCCAGCAGTGAAGCTGGGGGGACTAGGACCCAGCATTTT
>TRBJ1-6|NA|TRBV6-1|TRBD1
CASSDGQGFSPLHF
TGTGCCAGCAGTGACGGACAGGGGTTCTCACCCCTCCACTTT